What follows are 5 T cell receptor beta chains derived from one specimen sequenced in a study of technical replicates of blood from a few donors. Sequencing was performed with immunoSEQ multiplex PCR; in TCRdb, only in-frame clones are kept and a portion is missing. Of nearly 80,000 clones in the sample, about nine tenths are singletons; the top ten hold about 0.4%. The sample was T cells isolated from PBMCs. These receptors were taken from a human donor in good health.

The chain couples TRBV27 to TRBJ1-1; no clear D. The CDR3 length is 13 residues. Trimming removed 1 base at V and 5 bases at J, with 8 bases between. The germline V gene has CDR1 MNHEY and CDR2 SMNVEV (reference sequence). CDR3: CASSLLEGTEAFF. CDR3 DNA: TGTGCCAGCAGTTTATTGGAGGGAACTGAAGCTTTCTTT.

The chain uses TRBV9 and TRBJ2-2; D perhaps matches TRBD2 (5 bases). The CDR3 runs 16 residues. Trimming stripped 0 bases from V and 3 bases from J, with 12 bases between. Germline CDR1 reads SGDLS; CDR2 reads YYNGEE. The CDR3 reads CASSVDVASYTGELFF. CDR3 bases: TGTGCCAGCAGCGTAGATGTAGCGAGCTACACCGGGGAGCTGTTTTTT.

This clone occurred once. The chain joins TRBV29-1 to TRBJ2-3, with 8 positions matching TRBD1. The junction had 6 bases not matched to a gene; V was cut back by 3 bases and J by 1 base. This CDR3 is 15 amino acids long. Germline values: CDR1 SQVTM, CDR2 ANQGSEA. CDR3 in amino acids: CSVEADRGGTDTQYF. CDR3 nucleotide sequence: TGCAGCGTTGAGGCAGACAGGGGCGGCACAGATACGCAGTATTTT.

The chain combines TRBV10-3 with TRBJ2-6; perhaps TRBD1 as D (6 bases). The CDR3 consists of 17 residues. CDR1 and CDR2 (germline): ENHRY, SYGVKD. The V gene lost 2 bases and the J gene lost 0 bases, with 11 bases spanning the gap. CDR3 amino acids: CAISEATGLSGANVLTF. CDR3 coding DNA: TGTGCCATCAGTGAGGCTACAGGGCTCTCTGGGGCCAACGTCCTGACTTTC.

The rearrangement joins TRBV27 to TRBJ2-7; 7 bases map to TRBD1. The length of the CDR3 is 14 residues. CDR1 and CDR2 (germline): MNHEY, SMNVEV (reference sequence). V shed 5 bases, J shed 4 bases, and the junction held 8 bases outside the gene matches. This CDR3 is CASSLGTEVYEQYF. CDR3 in DNA: TGTGCCAGCAGTCTCGGGACAGAGGTTTACGAGCAGTACTTC.